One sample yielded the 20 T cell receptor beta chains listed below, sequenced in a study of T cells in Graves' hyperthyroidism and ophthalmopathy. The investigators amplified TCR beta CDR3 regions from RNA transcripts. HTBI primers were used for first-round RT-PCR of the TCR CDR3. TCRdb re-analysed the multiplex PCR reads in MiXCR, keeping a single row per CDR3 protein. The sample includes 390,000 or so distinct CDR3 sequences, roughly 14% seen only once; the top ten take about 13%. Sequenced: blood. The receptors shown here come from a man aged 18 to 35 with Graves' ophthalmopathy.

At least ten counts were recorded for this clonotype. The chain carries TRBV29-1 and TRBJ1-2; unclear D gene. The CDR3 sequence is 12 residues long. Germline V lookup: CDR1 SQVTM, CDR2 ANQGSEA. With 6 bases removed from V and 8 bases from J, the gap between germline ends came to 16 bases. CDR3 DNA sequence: TGCAGCGTAGAACGAGAGAATAGCGGCTACACCTTC. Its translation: CSVERENSGYTF.

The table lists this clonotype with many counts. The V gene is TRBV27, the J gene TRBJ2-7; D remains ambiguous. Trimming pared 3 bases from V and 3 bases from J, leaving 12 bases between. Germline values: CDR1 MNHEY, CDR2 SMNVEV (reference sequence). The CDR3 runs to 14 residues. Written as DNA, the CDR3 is TGTGCCAGCAGTTTCAGAGGTTTTAGCTACGAGCAGTACTTC. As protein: CASSFRGFSYEQYF.

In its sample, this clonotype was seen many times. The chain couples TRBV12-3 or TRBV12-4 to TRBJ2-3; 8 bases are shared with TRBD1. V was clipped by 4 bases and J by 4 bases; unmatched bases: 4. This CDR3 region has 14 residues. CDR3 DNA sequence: TGTGCCAGCAGTTCTCGGGACAGGCCAGATACGCAGTATTTT. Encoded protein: CASSSRDRPDTQYF.

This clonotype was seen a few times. The CDR3 loop is CASSQAPASGEQYF. For the CDR3, the DNA is TGTGCCAGCAGCCAAGCCCCAGCCTCGGGAGAGCAGTACTTC. The V call is TRBV14, the J call TRBJ2-7, with D possibly being TRBD2 (5 bases). CDR1 and CDR2 (germline): SGHDN, FVKESK. This CDR3 contains 14 residues. Trimming took off 1 base at V and 7 bases at J, with 14 bases between the two ends.

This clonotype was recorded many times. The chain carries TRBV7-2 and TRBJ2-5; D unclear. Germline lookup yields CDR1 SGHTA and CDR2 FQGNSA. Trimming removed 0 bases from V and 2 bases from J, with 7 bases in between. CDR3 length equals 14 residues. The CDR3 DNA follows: TGTGCCAGCAGCTTAGCAGGAAAGCAAGAGACCCAGTACTTC. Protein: CASSLAGKQETQYF.

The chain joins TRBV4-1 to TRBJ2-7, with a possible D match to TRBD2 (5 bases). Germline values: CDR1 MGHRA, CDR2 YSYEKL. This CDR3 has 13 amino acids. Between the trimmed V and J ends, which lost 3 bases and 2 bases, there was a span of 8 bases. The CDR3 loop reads CASSQRGTYEQYF. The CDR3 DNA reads TGCGCCAGCAGCCAGCGAGGGACCTACGAGCAGTACTTC.

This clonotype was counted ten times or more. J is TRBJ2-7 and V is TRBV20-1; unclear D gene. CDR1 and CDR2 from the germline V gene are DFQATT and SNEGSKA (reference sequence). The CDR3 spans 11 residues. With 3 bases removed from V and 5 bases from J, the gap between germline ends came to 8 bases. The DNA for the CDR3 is TGCAGTGCTAGTCGGGCCGACGAGCAGTACTTC. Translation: CSASRADEQYF.

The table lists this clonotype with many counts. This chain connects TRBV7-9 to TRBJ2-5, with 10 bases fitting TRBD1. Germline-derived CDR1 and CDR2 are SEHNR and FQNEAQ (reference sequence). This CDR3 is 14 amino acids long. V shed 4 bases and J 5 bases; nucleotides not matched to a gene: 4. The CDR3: CASSSTGGFETQYF. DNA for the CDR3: TGTGCCAGCAGCTCGACAGGGGGCTTTGAGACCCAGTACTTC. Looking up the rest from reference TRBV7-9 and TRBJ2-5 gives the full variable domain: DTGVSQNPRHKITKRGQNVTFRCDPISEHNRLYWYRQTLGQGPEFLTYFQNEAQLEKSRLLSDRFSAERPKGSFSTLEIQRTEQGDSAMYLCASSSTGGFETQYFGPGTRLLVL.

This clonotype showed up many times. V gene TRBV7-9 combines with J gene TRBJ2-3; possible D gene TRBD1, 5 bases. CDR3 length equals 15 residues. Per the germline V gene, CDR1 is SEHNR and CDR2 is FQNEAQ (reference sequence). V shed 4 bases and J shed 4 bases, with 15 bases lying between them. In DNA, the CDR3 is TGTGCCAGCAGCTATAGGGGCCCATCGGCAGATACGCAGTATTTT. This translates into CASSYRGPSADTQYF.

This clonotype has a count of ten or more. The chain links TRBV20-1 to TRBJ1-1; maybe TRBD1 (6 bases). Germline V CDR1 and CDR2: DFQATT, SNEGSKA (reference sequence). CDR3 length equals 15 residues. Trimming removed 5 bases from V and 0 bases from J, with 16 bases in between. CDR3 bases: TGCAGTGCTGCGACTTTGGGGGCCTTGAACACTGAAGCTTTCTTT. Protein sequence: CSAATLGALNTEAFF.

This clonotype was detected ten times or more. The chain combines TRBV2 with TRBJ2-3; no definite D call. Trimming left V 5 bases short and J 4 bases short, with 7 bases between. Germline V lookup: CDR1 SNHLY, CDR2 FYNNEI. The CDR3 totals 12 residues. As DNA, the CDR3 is TGTGCCAGCAGTCGTATGGCAGATACGCAGTATTTT. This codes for CASSRMADTQYF. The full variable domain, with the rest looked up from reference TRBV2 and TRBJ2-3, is EPEVTQTPSHQVTQMGQEVILRCVPISNHLYFYWYRQILGQKVEFLVSFYNNEISEKSEIFDDQFSVERPDGSNFTLKIRSTKLEDSAMYFCASSRMADTQYFGPGTRLTVL.

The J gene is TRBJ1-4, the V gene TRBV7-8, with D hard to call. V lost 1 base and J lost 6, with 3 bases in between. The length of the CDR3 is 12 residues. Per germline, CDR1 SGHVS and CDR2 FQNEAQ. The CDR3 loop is CASSLGYEKLFF. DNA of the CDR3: TGTGCCAGCAGCTTAGGTTATGAAAAACTGTTTTTT.

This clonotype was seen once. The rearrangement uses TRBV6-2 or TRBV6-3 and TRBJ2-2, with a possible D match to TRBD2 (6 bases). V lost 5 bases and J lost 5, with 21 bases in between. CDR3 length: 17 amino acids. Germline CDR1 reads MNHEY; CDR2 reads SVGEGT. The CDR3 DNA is TGTGCCAGCAGTAGGGCGGGGCGGGCCCAGAGAACCGGGGAGCTGTTTTTT. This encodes CASSRAGRAQRTGELFF.

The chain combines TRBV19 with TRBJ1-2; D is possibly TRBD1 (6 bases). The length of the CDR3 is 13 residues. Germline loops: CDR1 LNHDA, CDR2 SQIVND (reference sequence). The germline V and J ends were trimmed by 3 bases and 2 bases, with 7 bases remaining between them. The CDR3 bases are TGTGCCAGTAGTATCAGGGGAAACTATGGCTACACCTTC. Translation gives CASSIRGNYGYTF.

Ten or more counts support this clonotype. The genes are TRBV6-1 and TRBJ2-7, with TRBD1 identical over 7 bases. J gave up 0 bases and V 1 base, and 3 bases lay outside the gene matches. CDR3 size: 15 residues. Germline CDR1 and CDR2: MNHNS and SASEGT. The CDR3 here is CASSEGDRASYEQYF. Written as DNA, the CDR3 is TGTGCCAGCAGTGAAGGGGACAGAGCCTCCTACGAGCAGTACTTC.

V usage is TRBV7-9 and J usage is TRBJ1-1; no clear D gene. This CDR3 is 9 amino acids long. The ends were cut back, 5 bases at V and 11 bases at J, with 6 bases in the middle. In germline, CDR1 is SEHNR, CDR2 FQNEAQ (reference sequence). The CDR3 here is CASSPHAFF. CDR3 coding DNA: TGTGCCAGCAGCCCCCACGCTTTCTTT.

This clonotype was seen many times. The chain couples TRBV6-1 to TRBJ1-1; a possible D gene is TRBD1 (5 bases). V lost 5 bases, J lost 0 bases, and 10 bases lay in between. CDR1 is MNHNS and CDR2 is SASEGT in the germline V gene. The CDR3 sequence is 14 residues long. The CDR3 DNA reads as TGTGCCAGCAGTTCGACAGCGCTGAACACTGAAGCTTTCTTT. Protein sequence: CASSSTALNTEAFF.

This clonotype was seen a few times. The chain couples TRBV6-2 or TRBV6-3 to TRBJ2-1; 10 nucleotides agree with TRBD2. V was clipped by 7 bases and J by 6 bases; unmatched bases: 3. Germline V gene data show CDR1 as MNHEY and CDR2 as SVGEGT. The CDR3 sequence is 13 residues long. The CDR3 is CASTAGGFNEQFF. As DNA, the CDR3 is TGTGCCAGCACAGCGGGGGGGTTCAATGAGCAGTTCTTC.

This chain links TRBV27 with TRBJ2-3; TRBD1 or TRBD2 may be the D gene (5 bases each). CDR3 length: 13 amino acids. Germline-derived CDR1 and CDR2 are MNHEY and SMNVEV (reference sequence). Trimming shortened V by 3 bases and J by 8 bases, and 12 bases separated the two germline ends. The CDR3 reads CASSFRGRGTQYF. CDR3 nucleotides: TGTGCCAGCAGTTTTAGGGGCCGGGGTACGCAGTATTTT.

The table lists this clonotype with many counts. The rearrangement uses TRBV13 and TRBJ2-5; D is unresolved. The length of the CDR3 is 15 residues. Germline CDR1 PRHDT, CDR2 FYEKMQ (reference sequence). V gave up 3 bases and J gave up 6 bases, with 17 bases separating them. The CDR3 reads CASSFGATLGKTQYF. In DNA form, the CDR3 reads TGTGCCAGCAGCTTCGGTGCGACTCTAGGGAAGACCCAGTACTTC.